These 14 T cell receptor beta chains came from one sample sequenced in a study of blood T cell repertoires in COVID-19. Sequencing used immunoSEQ multiplex PCR; TCRdb keeps in-frame clones, though not all of them. The sample gives approximately 46,000 clones, 70% to 90% of which show up once; roughly a sixth is in the top ten. The specimen was peripheral blood. The receptor set was obtained from a man aged 65 to 79 with active COVID-19.

The V gene is TRBV6-6, the J gene TRBJ1-2; a possible D gene is TRBD1 (6 bases). With 6 bases removed from V and 3 bases from J, the gap between germline ends came to 8 bases. The CDR3 is made up of 12 amino acids. CDR1 is MNHNY and CDR2 is SVGAGI in the germline V gene (reference sequence). The CDR3 region is CASRSGDYGYTF. For the CDR3, the DNA is TGTGCCAGCAGATCAGGGGACTATGGCTACACCTTC.

J is TRBJ2-5 and V is TRBV4-3; 11 positions agree with TRBD1. Germline loops: CDR1 LGHNA, CDR2 YSLEER. CDR3 length: 16 residues. V shed 4 bases and J 3 bases; nucleotides not matched to a gene: 7. The CDR3 reads CASSRRTGGGEETQYF. The CDR3 DNA reads TGCGCCAGCAGCCGCCGGACAGGGGGCGGGGAAGAGACCCAGTACTTC.

This chain joins TRBV5-1 and TRBJ1-4, with TRBD1 matching 9 bases. The CDR3 length is 17 residues. The V and J ends lost 1 base and 3 bases, in that order; junction bases with no gene match: 7. CDR1 is SGHRS and CDR2 is YFSETQ in the germline V gene. This CDR3 reads CASSLRVTGGANEKLFF. CDR3 coding DNA: TGCGCCAGCAGCTTGCGGGTGACAGGGGGGGCTAATGAAAAACTGTTTTTT.

This clone was observed once. The chain has TRBV7-8 and TRBJ2-2; the D gene is possibly TRBD2 (5 bases). Germline V gives CDR1 SGHVS, CDR2 FQNEAQ. The CDR3 covers 17 residues. V lost 1 base and J lost 0, with 12 bases in between. CDR3 sequence (DNA): TGTGCCAGCAGCTTAGTAATGGGCGGGTCGAACACCGGGGAGCTGTTTTTT. Protein product: CASSLVMGGSNTGELFF.

The chain couples TRBV10-1 to TRBJ1-4; 8 bases align to TRBD1. V was pared by 6 bases and J by 11 bases, with 8 bases of the junction left unmatched. CDR3 size: 13 residues. Germline V lookup: CDR1 WNHNN, CDR2 SYGVQD (reference sequence). The CDR3 spells CASRVEDREKLFF. CDR3 in DNA: TGCGCCAGCAGAGTAGAGGACAGGGAGAAACTGTTTTTT.

The J gene is TRBJ1-2, the V gene TRBV7-9, with 7 bases fitting TRBD1. Trimming at V came to 6 bases and at J to 2 bases, leaving 9 bases not matched to a gene. This CDR3 is 15 amino acids long. The germline V gene encodes CDR1 SEHNR and CDR2 FQNEAQ (reference sequence). The CDR3 is CASRPEPTGNYGYTF. CDR3 in DNA: TGTGCCAGCAGACCCGAGCCGACAGGGAACTATGGCTACACCTTC.

This sequence joins TRBV7-2 and TRBJ2-7, with 7 bases matching TRBD1. Germline CDR1 SGHTA, CDR2 FQGNSA. The J segment lost 8 bases and the V segment lost 2 bases, leaving 3 bases of the junction unmatched. This CDR3 has 12 amino acids. The CDR3 reads CASSLWDSKQYF. CDR3 DNA sequence: TGTGCCAGCAGCTTATGGGACAGTAAGCAGTACTTC.

The CDR3 DNA follows: TGTGCCAGCAGTCCCAGGGCAGCGGGGGAGTACAATGAGCAGTTCTTC. Translated: CASSPRAAGEYNEQFF. The V and J genes are TRBV27 and TRBJ2-1; 8 bases line up with TRBD2. Per the germline V gene, CDR1 is MNHEY and CDR2 is SMNVEV (reference sequence). This CDR3 is 16 amino acids long. After removal of 5 bases from V and 4 bases from J, the junction contained 10 bases not matched to a gene.

V gene TRBV19 combines with J gene TRBJ2-7, with 8 bases matching TRBD1. The trim removed 1 base at V and 3 bases at J, leaving 8 bases unmatched. CDR1 and CDR2 (germline): LNHDA, SQIVND (reference sequence). The CDR3 runs to 16 residues. The CDR3 nucleotides read TGTGCCAGTAGTATAGCCGACAGGGGCGAGGTCTACGAGCAGTACTTC. Encoded protein: CASSIADRGEVYEQYF.

The genes are TRBV11-2 and TRBJ2-7, with 9 bases fitting TRBD1. This CDR3 is built from 13 residues. Trimming took 5 bases from V and 6 from J; bases not matched to a gene: 5. Germline V gene sequence: CDR1 SGHAT, CDR2 FQNNGV. As DNA, the CDR3 is TGTGCCAGCAGCCCGACAGGGGGGCTCGAGCAGTACTTC. It yields the protein CASSPTGGLEQYF.

The CDR3 region is CASSLQGSTDTQYF. The CDR3 bases are TGTGCCAGCAGCTTACAGGGTAGCACAGATACGCAGTATTTT. The genes are TRBV7-2 and TRBJ2-3, with D tentatively TRBD1 (5 bases). CDR3 length equals 14 residues. The V gene's germline CDR1 is SGHTA and CDR2 FQGNSA. V was shortened by 2 bases and J by 0 bases, with 6 bases between the two germline ends.

J is TRBJ1-5 and V is TRBV6-2 or TRBV6-3; D remains unclear. Germline V gene data show CDR1 as MNHEY and CDR2 as SVGEGT. V was pared by 2 bases and J by 8 bases, with 7 bases between. The CDR3 is 12 amino acids. Here the CDR3 reads CASSYDLEPQHF. CDR3 sequence (DNA): TGTGCCAGCAGTTACGATTTAGAGCCCCAGCATTTT.

This clone is categorized as medium-sized. V and J are TRBV12-3 or TRBV12-4 and TRBJ1-5; a weak D match, TRBD1 (5 bases). Trimming removed 3 bases from V and 3 bases from J, with 6 bases in between. The CDR3 loop spans 13 amino acids. The CDR3 bases are TGTGCCAGCAGTTTCAGGGTCAATCAGCCCCAGCATTTT. Translating gives CASSFRVNQPQHF.

The chain recombines TRBV7-6 with TRBJ1-1; no firm D call. This CDR3 region has 12 residues. V was clipped by 4 bases and J by 1 base, with 4 bases between them. Germline CDR1 reads SGHVS; CDR2 reads FNYEAQ. The CDR3 here is CASSSRNTEAFF. CDR3 nucleotides: TGTGCCAGCAGCTCCAGGAACACTGAAGCTTTCTTT.